The 26 T cell receptor beta chains in this list originate from one sample, sequenced in a study of regulatory T cells in long-lasting Graves disease (dated by TCRdb to the early 2020s). This specimen's time point label, per the study, means: newly diagnosed GD, antithyroid drugs for less than 3 months. RNA was extracted from PBMCs in TRIzol for both TCR sequencing and RNA sequencing. The library was obtained by multiplex PCR. This sample was sequenced with an Illumina HiSeq 4000. iRepertoire HTBI primers and Arm-PCR amplification of CDR3 regions were used to construct TCR beta libraries. TCRdb's own reprocessing of the public reads used fastp at Q25 and MiXCR and kept productive beta chains. All rows with the same CDR3 protein become a single entry with the most common DNA and genes. Recorded for this sample are roughly 430,000 distinct CDR3 sequences; approximately 16% of them occurred a single time. Jointly, the top ten make up around 10% of the sample.

This same sample was also part of a study on T cells in Graves' hyperthyroidism and ophthalmopathy.

Source: peripheral blood mononuclear cells (PBMCs), taken at new diagnosis, from a patient treated with antithyroid drugs. The receptor source for this set is a woman in her twenties or thirties with Graves disease. Donor details come from another sample of the same person, matched by shared clones.

V and J are TRBV27 and TRBJ2-2, with a possible D match to TRBD2 (6 bases). The germline V gene encodes CDR1 MNHEY and CDR2 SMNVEV (reference sequence). The V end was cut by 5 bases, the J end by 3 bases, with 16 bases between. This CDR3 comprises 16 residues. Here the CDR3 DNA reads TGTGCCAGCAGTAAGCCGGGCGGGATGGACACCGGGGAGCTGTTTTTT. Protein: CASSKPGGMDTGELFF.

With respect to this clonotype: A single base separates this from a much larger clone, so it may be a read error. The chain recombines TRBV28 with TRBJ2-7, with D perhaps matching TRBD1 (5 bases). The CDR3 has 15 residues. V lost 6 bases to trimming and J lost 2 bases, with 17 bases between them. CDR1 and CDR2 from the germline V gene are MDHEN and SYDVKM. The CDR3: CASSISQDIPYEQYF. The CDR3 nucleotides read TGTGCCAGCAGCATCTCCCAGGACATACCCTACGAGCAGTACTTC.

As for this clonotype: This may come from a read error, since a much larger clone is one base off. Here the CDR3 DNA reads TGTGCCAGCAGTTCCGAACCCTACGAGCAGTACTTC. It yields the protein CASSSEPYEQYF. V gene TRBV7-9 combines with J gene TRBJ2-7; no clear D. This CDR3 region has 12 residues. The germline V and J ends were trimmed by 6 bases and 2 bases, with 8 bases remaining between them. Per the germline V gene, CDR1 is SEHNR and CDR2 is FQNEAQ (reference sequence).

Many counts were recorded for this clonotype. The chain uses TRBV11-2 and TRBJ2-3; 13 bases map to TRBD2. Germline CDR1 SGHAT, CDR2 FQNNGV. With 1 base clipped from V and 2 bases from J, the junction kept 6 bases outside the gene matches. The CDR3 covers 18 residues. The CDR3 here is CASSLALLAGGYTDTQYF. The DNA for the CDR3 is TGTGCCAGCAGCTTAGCTCTACTAGCGGGAGGGTACACAGATACGCAGTATTTT.

This clonotype was recorded at least ten times. J is TRBJ2-7 and V is TRBV30, with 13 bases that match TRBD2. The CDR3 covers 15 residues. Germline trimming cut 4 bases from V and 3 bases from J; bases unmatched to any gene: 6. CDR1 is GTSNPN and CDR2 is SVGIG in the germline V gene (reference sequence). Written as DNA, the CDR3 is TGTGCCTGGACCCTCGGACTAGCGGGAGACTACGAGCAGTACTTC. It encodes CAWTLGLAGDYEQYF.

Ten or more counts support this clonotype. The chain carries TRBV19 and TRBJ2-5; D may be TRBD2 (5 bases). Trimming took 6 bases from V and 0 from J, leaving 17 bases between them. The CDR3 is 16 residues long. The germline V gene has CDR1 LNHDA and CDR2 SQIVND (reference sequence). The CDR3 bases are TGTGCCAGTAGCCCTTCTAGCTCATCGTACCAAGAGACCCAGTACTTC. Translation gives CASSPSSSSYQETQYF.

This clonotype was found many times. The gene calls are TRBV12-5 and TRBJ2-2, with 13 bases lining up with TRBD2. The CDR3 consists of 17 residues. V lost 8 bases and J lost 0; bases outside the gene matches: 6. Germline V lookup: CDR1 LGHNT, CDR2 FRNRAP. The CDR3: CASSPGLAGANTGELFF. Here the CDR3 DNA reads TGTGCTAGTAGTCCTGGACTAGCGGGAGCGAACACCGGGGAGCTGTTTTTT.

The chain joins TRBV7-9 to TRBJ2-3; D is unclear. Trimming pared 5 bases from V and 5 bases from J, leaving 17 bases between. Per germline, CDR1 SEHNR and CDR2 FQNEAQ (reference sequence). The CDR3 totals 15 residues. The DNA of the CDR3 is TGTGCCAGCAGCCTCCTCTCGGGTTGGCAAGATACGCAGTATTTT. The encoded protein is CASSLLSGWQDTQYF.

The V and J genes are TRBV4-1 and TRBJ2-1; D not resolved. V was trimmed by 1 base and J by 5 bases, leaving 12 bases between them. The length of the CDR3 is 15 residues. CDR1 is MGHRA, CDR2 YSYEKL, per germline. The CDR3 region has the DNA TGCGCCAGCAGCCAAGCTCGGCAGGCCAACAATGAGCAGTTCTTC. This translates into CASSQARQANNEQFF.

CDR3: CASSTSGTDYTF. For the CDR3, the DNA is TGTGCCAGCAGTACCTCCGGGACAGACTACACCTTC. The chain uses TRBV28 and TRBJ1-2; 7 positions agree with TRBD1. J gave up 10 bases and V 5 bases, and 7 bases lay outside the gene matches. The CDR3 is 12 amino acids. From germline, CDR1 is MDHEN and CDR2 SYDVKM.

Only a few counts were recorded for this clonotype. J is TRBJ2-1 and V is TRBV9; perhaps TRBD2 as D (5 bases). The CDR3 sequence is 15 residues long. Trimming cost V 0 bases and J 4 bases, with 11 bases left between them. Germline loops: CDR1 SGDLS, CDR2 YYNGEE. The CDR3 here is CASSVANGGYNEQFF. Written as DNA, the CDR3 is TGTGCCAGCAGCGTAGCTAACGGAGGTTACAATGAGCAGTTCTTC.

This clonotype was counted many times. The V and J genes are TRBV10-3 and TRBJ2-7; D possibly corresponds to TRBD2 (8 bases). V was clipped by 6 bases and J by 4 bases, with 22 bases between them. Germline CDR1 is ENHRY and CDR2 is SYGVKD. The CDR3 contains 16 residues. The CDR3 nucleotides read TGTGCCATCAGCGCGACAGGGACTAGGAAGGGTTACGAGCAGTACTTC. This sequence encodes CAISATGTRKGYEQYF.

The CDR3 DNA reads as TGTGCCAGCACTATTAGCGGTATACCGAACACCGGGGAGCTGTTTTTT. Amino acids: CASTISGIPNTGELFF. The chain has TRBV7-3 and TRBJ2-2, with a weak D call TRBD2 (6 bases). The length of the CDR3 is 16 residues. Deletions cut 7 bases from V and 0 bases from J, with 15 bases between. Germline loops: CDR1 SGHTA, CDR2 FQGTGA.

The table lists this clonotype with many counts. CDR3 bases: TGTGCCAGCAGCCCCCCAGTGGCGGATTCCTACGAGCAGTACTTC. Translated, it gives CASSPPVADSYEQYF. The rearrangement joins TRBV11-1 to TRBJ2-7; no reliable D call. Trimming took 5 bases from V and 1 from J, leaving 15 bases between them. Germline V CDR1 and CDR2: SGHAT, FQDESV (reference sequence). The CDR3 length is 15 residues.

The rearrangement uses TRBV2 and TRBJ2-3, with TRBD2 matching 14 bases. The CDR3 contains 19 residues. After removal of 3 bases from V and 3 bases from J, the junction contained 11 bases not matched to a gene. Per the germline V gene, CDR1 is SNHLY and CDR2 is FYNNEI. CDR3 nucleotide sequence: TGTGCCAGCAGTGAGACTAGCGGGAGGGAGCCCAGGGGAACAGATACGCAGTATTTT. It translates to CASSETSGREPRGTDTQYF.

This clonotype came up many times. This rearrangement joins TRBV15 to TRBJ2-3; 7 bases agree with TRBD1. After removal of 1 base from V and 2 bases from J, the junction contained 3 bases not matched to a gene. Per the germline V gene, CDR1 is LNHNV and CDR2 is YYDKDF (reference sequence). This CDR3 is 15 amino acids long. This chain's CDR3 is CATSRGDRATDTQYF. CDR3 DNA: TGTGCCACCAGCAGAGGTGACAGGGCCACAGATACGCAGTATTTT.

This clonotype has ten or more counts. J is TRBJ2-1 and V is TRBV5-1, with D uncertain. Trimming took off 4 bases at V and 1 base at J, with 12 bases between the two ends. Germline V gives CDR1 SGHRS, CDR2 YFSETQ. The CDR3 has 15 amino acids. CDR3 region: CASSREFESYNEQFF. The DNA of the CDR3 is TGCGCCAGCAGCAGGGAATTTGAATCCTACAATGAGCAGTTCTTC.

The sample holds many counts of this clonotype. The J gene is TRBJ2-6, the V gene TRBV6-5, with 7 bases matching TRBD2. The germline V gene has CDR1 MNHEY and CDR2 SVGAGI. V gave up 2 bases and J gave up 2 bases; unmatched junction bases: 0. The CDR3 loop spans 15 amino acids. As DNA, the CDR3 is TGTGCCAGCAGTTACCGGGGGGCTGGGGCCAACGTCCTGACTTTC. Its translation: CASSYRGAGANVLTF.

This clonotype was counted once. The V and J genes are TRBV28 and TRBJ2-7, with 11 bases lining up with TRBD1. V was clipped by 4 bases and J by 3 bases; unmatched bases: 8. The length of the CDR3 is 16 residues. The germline gives CDR1 MDHEN, CDR2 SYDVKM. The chain's CDR3 is CASSSPGQGVIYEQYF. CDR3 coding DNA: TGTGCCAGCAGTTCACCGGGACAGGGGGTAATCTACGAGCAGTACTTC.

This clonotype has ten or more counts. CDR3 in amino acids: CATKVDSNTEAFF. CDR3 in DNA: TGTGCCACCAAGGTGGACAGTAACACTGAAGCTTTCTTT. The chain combines TRBV2 with TRBJ1-1; D may be TRBD1 (6 bases). V was cut by 10 bases and J by 2 bases, with 14 bases left in between. In germline, CDR1 is SNHLY, CDR2 FYNNEI. This CDR3 comprises 13 residues.

This clonotype appeared many times. The DNA of the CDR3 is TGTGCCATCAGTCTAGGGGGAGGGAACTCCTACGAGCAGTACTTC. Translating it yields CAISLGGGNSYEQYF. The chain links TRBV10-3 to TRBJ2-7; TRBD2 is a possible D gene (7 bases). CDR3 length equals 15 residues. Between the trimmed V and J ends, which lost 5 bases and 0 bases, there was a span of 14 bases. The germline CDR1 and CDR2 sequences are ENHRY and SYGVKD.

This clonotype showed up many times. In nucleotides, the CDR3 is TGTGCCAGCAGCGTAGAAGGACAGGGTGGAAACACCATATATTTT. This translates into CASSVEGQGGNTIYF. The J gene is TRBJ1-3, the V gene TRBV9, with TRBD1 matching over 8 bases. The V gene's germline CDR1 is SGDLS and CDR2 YYNGEE. With V trimmed by 0 bases and J by 3 bases, 2 bases remained unmatched. The CDR3 has 15 residues.

The table lists this clonotype with many counts. V gene TRBV7-2 combines with J gene TRBJ2-3, with TRBD2 matching 9 bases. After removal of 7 bases from V and 0 bases from J, the junction contained 8 bases not matched to a gene. The CDR3 has 16 amino acids. The germline V gene encodes CDR1 SGHTA and CDR2 FQGNSA. CDR3 DNA: TGTGCCAGCACCCTAAGGCTAGCGGGGAGCACAGATACGCAGTATTTT. Its protein product is CASTLRLAGSTDTQYF.

In this sample, this clonotype turned up many times. The chain links TRBV11-2 to TRBJ2-3, with 12 bases lining up with TRBD2. Germline assignment: CDR1 SGHAT and CDR2 FQNNGV. This CDR3 comprises 21 residues. V gave up 5 bases and J gave up 4 bases; unmatched junction bases: 22. This CDR3 is CASSRPGGTSGPLRRPDTQYF. The CDR3, as DNA: TGTGCCAGCAGCCGCCCTGGGGGGACTAGCGGGCCGCTGAGGAGGCCAGATACGCAGTATTTT. Complete variable domain (other parts from reference TRBV11-2 and TRBJ2-3): EAGVAQSPRYKIIEKRQSVAFWCNPISGHATLYWYQQILGQGPKLLIQFQNNGVVDDSQLPKDRFSAERLKGVDSTLKIQPAKLEDSAVYLCASSRPGGTSGPLRRPDTQYFGPGTRLTVL.

This clonotype was detected a few times. This chain uses TRBV14 with TRBJ2-7; no firm D call. CDR3 length: 13 amino acids. Germline CDR1 reads SGHDN; CDR2 reads FVKESK. V was clipped by 1 base and J by 6 bases, with 10 bases between them. The CDR3 is CASSQASVSEQYF. In DNA, the CDR3 is TGTGCCAGCAGCCAAGCATCGGTTTCCGAGCAGTACTTC. Supplemented by reference TRBV14 and TRBJ2-7, the full variable domain reads EAGVTQFPSHSVIEKGQTVTLRCDPISGHDNLYWYRRVMGKEIKFLLHFVKESKQDESGMPNNRFLAERTGGTYSTLKVQPAELEDSGVYFCASSQASVSEQYFGPGTRLTVT.

This clonotype was picked up many times. The rearrangement links TRBV29-1 to TRBJ2-5; D perhaps matches TRBD1 (7 bases). The V gene lost 4 bases and the J gene lost 8 bases, with 14 bases spanning the gap. The CDR3 totals 12 residues. Germline V gene lookup returns CDR1 SQVTM and CDR2 ANQGSEA. CDR3 nucleotides: TGCAGCGTTGGTGGAGGGGGCTTAACCCAGTACTTC. This gives the protein CSVGGGGLTQYF.